This TCR beta chain was retrieved from a study of blood T cells in healthy people across ages. Study outcomes and limitations: Whereas aged donors had fewer naive CD4+ cells, long-lived donors had more of them and higher diversity.

A J-beta primer mix and a sample-barcoded 5' primer were used in a second PCR of about 7 to 12 cycles. TCRdb processed the 5' RACE reads anew with MiXCR; each CDR3 protein has one entry. The table records about 640,000 distinct CDR3 sequences, around 54% of them present only once. In regard to this clonotype: The antigen is unknown.

Germline CDR1 reads MNHNS; CDR2 reads SASEGT. V lost 1 base and J lost 4; bases outside the gene matches: 6. CDR3 length: 15 amino acids. The sample consisted of blood. V usage is TRBV6-1 and J usage is TRBJ1-2; TRBD1 matches 7 bases. This clonotype was obtained from a man aged 55 to 69 in good health. CDR3 region: CASSEGQGEFYGYTF. CDR3 DNA: TGTGCCAGCAGTGAAGGACAGGGAGAGTTCTATGGCTACACCTTC.